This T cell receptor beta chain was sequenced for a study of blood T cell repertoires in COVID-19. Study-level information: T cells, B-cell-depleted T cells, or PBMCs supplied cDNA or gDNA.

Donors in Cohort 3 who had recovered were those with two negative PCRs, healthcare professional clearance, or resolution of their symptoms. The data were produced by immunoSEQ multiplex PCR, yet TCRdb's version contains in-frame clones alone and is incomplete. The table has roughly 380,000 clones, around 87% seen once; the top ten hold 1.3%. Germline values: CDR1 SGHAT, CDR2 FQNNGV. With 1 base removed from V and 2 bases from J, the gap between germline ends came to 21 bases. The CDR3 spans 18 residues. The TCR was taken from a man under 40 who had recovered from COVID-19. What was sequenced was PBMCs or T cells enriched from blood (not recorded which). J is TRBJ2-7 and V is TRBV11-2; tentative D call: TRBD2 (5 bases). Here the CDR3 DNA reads TGTGCCAGCAGCTTAGGCTCTTGGGGTAGTCAACTAGCCTACGAGCAGTACTTC. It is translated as CASSLGSWGSQLAYEQYF.